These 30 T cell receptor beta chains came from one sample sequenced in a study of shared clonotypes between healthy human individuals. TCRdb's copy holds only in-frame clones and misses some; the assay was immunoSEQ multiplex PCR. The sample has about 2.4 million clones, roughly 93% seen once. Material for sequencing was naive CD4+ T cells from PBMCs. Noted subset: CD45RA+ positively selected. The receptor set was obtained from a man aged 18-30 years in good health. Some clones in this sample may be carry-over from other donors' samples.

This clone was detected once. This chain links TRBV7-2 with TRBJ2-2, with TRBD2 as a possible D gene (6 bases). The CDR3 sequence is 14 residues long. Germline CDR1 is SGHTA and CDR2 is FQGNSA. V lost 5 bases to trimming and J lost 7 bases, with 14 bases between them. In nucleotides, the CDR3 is TGTGCCAGCAGCGAAATAGCGGACGGCGGGGAGCTGTTTTTT. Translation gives CASSEIADGGELFF.

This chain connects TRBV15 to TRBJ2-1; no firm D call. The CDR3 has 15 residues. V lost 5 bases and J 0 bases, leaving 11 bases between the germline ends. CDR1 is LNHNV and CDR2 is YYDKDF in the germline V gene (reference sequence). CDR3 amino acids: CATSPIESSYNEQFF. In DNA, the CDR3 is TGTGCCACCAGCCCAATTGAGAGCTCCTACAATGAGCAGTTCTTC.

This CDR3 reads CASSWGFFGTEAFF. For the CDR3, the DNA is TGCGCCAGCAGTTGGGGCTTTTTTGGGACTGAAGCTTTCTTT. This sequence joins TRBV5-1 and TRBJ1-1, with D maybe TRBD1 (5 bases). The CDR3 length is 14 residues. V lost 5 bases and J 5 bases, leaving 16 bases between the germline ends. Per the germline V gene, CDR1 is SGHRS and CDR2 is YFSETQ.

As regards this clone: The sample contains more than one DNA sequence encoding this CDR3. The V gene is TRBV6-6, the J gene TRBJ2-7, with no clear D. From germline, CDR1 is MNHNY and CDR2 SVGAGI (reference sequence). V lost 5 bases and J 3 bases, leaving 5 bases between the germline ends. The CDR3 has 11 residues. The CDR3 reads CASSPRYEQYF. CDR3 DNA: TGTGCCAGCAGTCCACGCTACGAGCAGTACTTC.

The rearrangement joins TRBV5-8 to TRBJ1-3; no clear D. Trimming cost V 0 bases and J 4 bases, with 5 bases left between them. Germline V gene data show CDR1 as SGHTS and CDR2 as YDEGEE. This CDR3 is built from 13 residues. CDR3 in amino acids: CASSLVPGNTIYF. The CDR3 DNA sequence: TGTGCCAGCAGCTTGGTCCCCGGAAACACCATATATTTT.

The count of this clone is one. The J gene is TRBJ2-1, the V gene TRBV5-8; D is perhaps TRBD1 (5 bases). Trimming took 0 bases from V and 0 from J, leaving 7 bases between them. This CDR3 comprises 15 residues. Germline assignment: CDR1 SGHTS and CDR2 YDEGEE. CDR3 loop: CASSLDQGSYNEQFF. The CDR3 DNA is TGTGCCAGCAGCTTGGATCAGGGCTCCTACAATGAGCAGTTCTTC.

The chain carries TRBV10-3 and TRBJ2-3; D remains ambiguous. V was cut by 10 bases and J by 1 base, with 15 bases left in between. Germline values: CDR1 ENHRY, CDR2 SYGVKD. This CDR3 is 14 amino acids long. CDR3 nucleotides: TGTGCCAGCAAACCCCCGCTCGGCACAGATACGCAGTATTTT. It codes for CASKPPLGTDTQYF.

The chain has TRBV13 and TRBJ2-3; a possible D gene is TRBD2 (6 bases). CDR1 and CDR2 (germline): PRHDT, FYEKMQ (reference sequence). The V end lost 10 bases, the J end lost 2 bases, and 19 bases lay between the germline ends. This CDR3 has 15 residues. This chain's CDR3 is CATLSSALFTDTQYF. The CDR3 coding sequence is TGTGCCACCTTGTCTAGCGCCCTGTTCACAGATACGCAGTATTTT.

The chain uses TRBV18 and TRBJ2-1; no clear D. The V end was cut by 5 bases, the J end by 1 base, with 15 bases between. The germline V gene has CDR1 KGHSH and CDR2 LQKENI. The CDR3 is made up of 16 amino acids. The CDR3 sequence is CASSSRAGPSYNEQFF. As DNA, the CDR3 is TGTGCCAGCTCATCCAGAGCAGGTCCTTCCTACAATGAGCAGTTCTTC.

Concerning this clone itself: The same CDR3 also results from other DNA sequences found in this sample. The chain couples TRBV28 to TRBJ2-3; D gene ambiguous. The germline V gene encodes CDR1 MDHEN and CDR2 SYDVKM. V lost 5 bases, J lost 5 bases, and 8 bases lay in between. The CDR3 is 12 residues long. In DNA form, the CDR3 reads TGTGCCAGCAGTCCCTTGAGAGATACGCAGTATTTT. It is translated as CASSPLRDTQYF.

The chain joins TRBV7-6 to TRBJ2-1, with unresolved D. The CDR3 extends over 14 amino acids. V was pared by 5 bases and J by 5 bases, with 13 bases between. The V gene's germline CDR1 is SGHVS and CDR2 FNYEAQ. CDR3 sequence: CASSLSRWDNEQFF. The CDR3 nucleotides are TGTGCCAGCAGCCTTAGTAGGTGGGACAATGAGCAGTTCTTC.

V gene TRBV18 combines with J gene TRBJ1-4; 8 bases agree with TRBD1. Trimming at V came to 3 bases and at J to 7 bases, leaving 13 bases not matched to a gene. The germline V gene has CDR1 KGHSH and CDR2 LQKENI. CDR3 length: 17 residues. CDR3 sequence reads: CASSPVPTGAPGEKLFF. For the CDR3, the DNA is TGTGCCAGCTCACCCGTTCCGACAGGGGCCCCGGGTGAAAAACTGTTTTTT.

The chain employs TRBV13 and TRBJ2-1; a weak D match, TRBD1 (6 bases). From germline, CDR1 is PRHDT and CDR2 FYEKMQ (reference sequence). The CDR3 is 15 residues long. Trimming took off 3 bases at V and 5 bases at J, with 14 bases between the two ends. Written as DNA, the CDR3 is TGTGCCAGCAGCTTGAGGGACAAGGAAGACAATGAGCAGTTCTTC. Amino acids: CASSLRDKEDNEQFF.

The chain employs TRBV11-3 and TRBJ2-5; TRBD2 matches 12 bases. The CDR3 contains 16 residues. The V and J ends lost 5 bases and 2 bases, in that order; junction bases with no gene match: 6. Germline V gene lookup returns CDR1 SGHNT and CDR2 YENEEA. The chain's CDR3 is CASSARLAGEQETQYF. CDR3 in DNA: TGTGCCAGCAGCGCGCGACTAGCGGGAGAGCAAGAGACCCAGTACTTC. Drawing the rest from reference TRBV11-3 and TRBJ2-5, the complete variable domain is EAGVVQSPRYKIIEKKQPVAFWCNPISGHNTLYWYLQNLGQGPELLIRYENEEAVDDSQLPKDRFSAERLKGVDSTLKIQPAELGDSAVYLCASSARLAGEQETQYFGPGTRLLVL.

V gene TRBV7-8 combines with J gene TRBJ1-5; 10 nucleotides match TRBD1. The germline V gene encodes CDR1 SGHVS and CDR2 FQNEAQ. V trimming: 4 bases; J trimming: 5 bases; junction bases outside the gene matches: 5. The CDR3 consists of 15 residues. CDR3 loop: CASSSSTGGDQPQHF. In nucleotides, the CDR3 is TGTGCCAGCAGCTCATCGACAGGGGGCGATCAGCCCCAGCATTTT. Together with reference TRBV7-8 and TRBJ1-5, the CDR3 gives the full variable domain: GAGVSQSPRYKVAKRGQDVALRCDPISGHVSLFWYQQALGQGPEFLTYFQNEAQLDKSGLPSDRFFAERPEGSVSTLKIQRTQQEDSAVYLCASSSSTGGDQPQHFGDGTRLSIL.

The CDR3 sequence is CAISDRVYEKLFF. As DNA, the CDR3 is TGTGCCATCAGTGACAGGGTTTATGAAAAACTGTTTTTT. This chain uses TRBV10-3 with TRBJ1-4, with TRBD1 as a possible D gene (5 bases). Germline assignment: CDR1 ENHRY and CDR2 SYGVKD. The CDR3 sequence is 13 residues long. V lost 3 bases and J lost 6, with 8 bases in between.

CDR3 loop: CATSRGGLAGGQDTQYF. The CDR3 nucleotides are TGTGCCACCAGCAGAGGGGGACTAGCGGGAGGGCAAGATACGCAGTATTTT. V and J are TRBV15 and TRBJ2-3; 16 bases agree with TRBD2. This CDR3 contains 17 residues. The germline V gene encodes CDR1 LNHNV and CDR2 YYDKDF (reference sequence). J lost 5 bases, V lost 1 base, and 3 bases had no gene match.

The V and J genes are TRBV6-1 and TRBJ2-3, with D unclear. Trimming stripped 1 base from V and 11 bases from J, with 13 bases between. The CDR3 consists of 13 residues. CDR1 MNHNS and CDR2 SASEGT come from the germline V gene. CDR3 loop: CASSEGPQRKQYF. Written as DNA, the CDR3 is TGTGCCAGCAGTGAAGGACCGCAAAGAAAGCAGTATTTT.

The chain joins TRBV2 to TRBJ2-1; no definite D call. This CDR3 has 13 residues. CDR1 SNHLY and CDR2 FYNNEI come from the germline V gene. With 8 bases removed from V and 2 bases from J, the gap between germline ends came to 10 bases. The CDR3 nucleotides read TGTGCCAGCGGGCCCAGGCCCTACAATGAGCAGTTCTTC. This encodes CASGPRPYNEQFF.

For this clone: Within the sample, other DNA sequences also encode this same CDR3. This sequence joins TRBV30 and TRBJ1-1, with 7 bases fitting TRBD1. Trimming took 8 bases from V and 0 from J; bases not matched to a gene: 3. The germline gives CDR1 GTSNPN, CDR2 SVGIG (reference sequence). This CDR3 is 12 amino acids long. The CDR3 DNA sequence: TGTGCCAGACAGGGCATGAACACTGAAGCTTTCTTT. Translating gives CARQGMNTEAFF.

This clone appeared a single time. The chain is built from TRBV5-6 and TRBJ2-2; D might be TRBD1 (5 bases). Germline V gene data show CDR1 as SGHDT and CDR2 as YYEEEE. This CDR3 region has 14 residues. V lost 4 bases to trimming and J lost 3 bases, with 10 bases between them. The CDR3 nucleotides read TGTGCCAGCAGCCAAAGACAGTACACCGGGGAGCTGTTTTTT. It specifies CASSQRQYTGELFF.

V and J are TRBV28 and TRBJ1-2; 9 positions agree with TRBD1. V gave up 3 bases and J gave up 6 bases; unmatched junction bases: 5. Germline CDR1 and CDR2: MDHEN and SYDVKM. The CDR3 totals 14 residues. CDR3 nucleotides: TGTGCCAGCAGTTTTCATGGACAGGGGAATGGCTACACCTTC. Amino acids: CASSFHGQGNGYTF.

The CDR3: CASSTDIGYTF. The CDR3 nucleotides read TGTGCCAGTAGTACCGATATCGGCTACACCTTC. V usage is TRBV19 and J usage is TRBJ1-2; no definite D call. CDR1 LNHDA and CDR2 SQIVND come from the germline V gene (reference sequence). This CDR3 is 11 amino acids long. The germline V and J ends were trimmed by 4 bases and 8 bases, with 8 bases remaining between them.

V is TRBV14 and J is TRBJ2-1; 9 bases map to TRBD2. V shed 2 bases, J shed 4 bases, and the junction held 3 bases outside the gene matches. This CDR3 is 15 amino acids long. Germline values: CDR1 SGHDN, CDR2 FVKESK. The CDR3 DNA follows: TGTGCCAGCAGCCAACGCGCGGGAGGGTACAATGAGCAGTTCTTC. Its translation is CASSQRAGGYNEQFF.

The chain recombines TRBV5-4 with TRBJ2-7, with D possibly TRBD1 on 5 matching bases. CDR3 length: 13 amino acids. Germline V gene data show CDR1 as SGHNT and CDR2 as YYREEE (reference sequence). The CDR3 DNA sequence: TGTGCTTGCGCCCACAGGTCCTCCTACGAGCAGTACTTC. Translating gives CACAHRSSYEQYF.

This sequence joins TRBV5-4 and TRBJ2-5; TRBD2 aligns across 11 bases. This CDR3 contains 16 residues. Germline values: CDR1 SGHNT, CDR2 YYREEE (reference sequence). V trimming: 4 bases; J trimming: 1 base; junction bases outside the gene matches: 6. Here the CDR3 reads CASSNGGLAGQETQYF. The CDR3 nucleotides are TGTGCCAGCAGCAATGGCGGACTAGCGGGCCAAGAGACCCAGTACTTC.

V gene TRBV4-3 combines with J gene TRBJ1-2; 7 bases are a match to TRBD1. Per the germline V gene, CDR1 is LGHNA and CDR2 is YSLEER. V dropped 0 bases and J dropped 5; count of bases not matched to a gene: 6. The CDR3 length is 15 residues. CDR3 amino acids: CASSQDDRVWYGYTF. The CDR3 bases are TGCGCCAGCAGCCAAGATGACAGGGTGTGGTATGGCTACACCTTC.

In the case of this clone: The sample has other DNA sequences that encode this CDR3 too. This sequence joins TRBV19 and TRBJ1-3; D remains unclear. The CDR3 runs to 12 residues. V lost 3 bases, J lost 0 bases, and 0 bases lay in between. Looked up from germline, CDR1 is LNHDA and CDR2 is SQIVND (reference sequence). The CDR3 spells CASSISGNTIYF. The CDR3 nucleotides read TGTGCCAGTAGTATCTCTGGAAACACCATATATTTT.

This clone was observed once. CDR3 bases: TGTGCCAGCAGCTTAGTCGGCACTAGCACAGATACGCAGTATTTT. The encoded protein is CASSLVGTSTDTQYF. The rearrangement links TRBV7-3 to TRBJ2-3, with D hard to call. The CDR3 length is 15 residues. V dropped 2 bases and J dropped 0 bases, with 9 bases sitting between them. From germline, CDR1 is SGHTA and CDR2 FQGTGA. Using reference TRBV7-3 and TRBJ2-3 for the parts outside the CDR3, the full variable domain is GAGVSQTPSNKVTEKGKYVELRCDPISGHTALYWYRQSLGQGPEFLIYFQGTGAADDSGLPNDRFFAVRPEGSVSTLKIQRTERGDSAVYLCASSLVGTSTDTQYFGPGTRLTVL.

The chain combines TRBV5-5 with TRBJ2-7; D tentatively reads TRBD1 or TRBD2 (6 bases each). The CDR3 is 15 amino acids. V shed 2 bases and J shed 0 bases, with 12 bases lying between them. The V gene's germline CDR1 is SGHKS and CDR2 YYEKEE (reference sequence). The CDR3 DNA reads TGTGCCAGCAGCTTCCGGGGGACAAGCTCCTACGAGCAGTACTTC. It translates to CASSFRGTSSYEQYF.